This TCR beta chain is drawn from a study of T cells in Graves' hyperthyroidism and ophthalmopathy. The CDR3 is made up of 17 amino acids. CDR1 and CDR2 from the germline V gene are MDHEN and SYDVKM. Trimming removed 2 bases from V and 3 bases from J, with 16 bases in between. The investigators amplified TCR beta CDR3 regions from RNA transcripts. First-round RT-PCR with HTBI primers amplified the TCR CDR3 region. TCRdb independently ran MiXCR on the multiplex PCR reads; one entry per CDR3 protein. This table holds about half a million distinct CDR3 sequences, 20% to 25% found once. The clonotype originates from a woman in her 70s with Graves' ophthalmopathy. This sequence joins TRBV28 and TRBJ1-4; tentative D call: TRBD1 (6 bases). What was sequenced was blood. The CDR3 is CASSLRQGLGANEKLFF. The CDR3 DNA is TGTGCCAGCAGTTTAAGGCAGGGGTTAGGGGCTAATGAAAAACTGTTTTTT.